Below, 32 T cell receptor beta chains from the same sample are listed, as sequenced in a study of cytomegalovirus exposure and HLA in healthy donors (dated by TCRdb to 2017 to 2019). Library preparation used the immunoSEQ multiplex PCR assay. A mixture of 60 forward primers for TCR Vbeta segments and 13 reverse primers for TCR Jbeta segments was used in the multiplex PCR. TCRdb mirrors the immuneACCESS table, restricted to in-frame sequences. Some clones are absent from its copies; in checked studies, under half trace to an unresolved V gene, and the reason for the others is unknown. This sample comprises 150,000 to 200,000 clones, just under 80% of them detected only once. Together, the top ten hold 4.5% to 7.5% of the sample. Sequenced: PBMCs. Receptors originate from a woman in her 30s in good health and CMV-seropositive.

The chain combines TRBV16 with TRBJ1-2, with D perhaps matching TRBD1 (5 bases). Trimming took off 0 bases at V and 7 bases at J, with 6 bases between the two ends. Germline values: CDR1 KGHSY, CDR2 FQNENV. This CDR3 is built from 12 residues. CDR3 nucleotides: TGTGCCAGCAGCCAATCTAGGGGTGGCTACACCTTC. Encoded protein: CASSQSRGGYTF.

The chain is built from TRBV6-5 and TRBJ1-1, with D unclear. There are 11 residues in the CDR3. The germline CDR1 and CDR2 sequences are MNHEY and SVGAGI. Trimming removed 6 bases at V and 7 bases at J, with 9 bases between. The CDR3 DNA follows: TGTGCCAGCAGGAAACTTTGTGAAGCTTTCTTT. Protein product: CASRKLCEAFF.

V is TRBV27 and J is TRBJ1-5; D is ambiguous. Germline V lookup: CDR1 MNHEY, CDR2 SMNVEV (reference sequence). This CDR3 has 15 amino acids. V lost 3 bases and J lost 1, with 10 bases in between. CDR3 sequence reads: CASSLAWRSNQPQHF. Written as DNA, the CDR3 is TGTGCCAGCAGTTTGGCATGGAGGAGCAATCAGCCCCAGCATTTT.

The CDR3 bases are TGTGCCAGTAGTATTGCGTCTAGCCAAGAGACCCAGTACTTC. Protein: CASSIASSQETQYF. V gene TRBV19 combines with J gene TRBJ2-5; D is ambiguous. The CDR3 loop spans 14 amino acids. The germline CDR1 and CDR2 sequences are LNHDA and SQIVND (reference sequence). V was cut by 3 bases and J by 1 base, with 9 bases left in between.

This clone was picked up one time. The chain recombines TRBV9 with TRBJ1-1; D uncertain. This CDR3 region has 14 residues. The V and J ends lost 2 bases and 1 base respectively, with 9 bases between them. Germline CDR1 is SGDLS and CDR2 is YYNGEE. In DNA form, the CDR3 reads TGTGCCAGCAGCGTTGGCAGTTCGAACACTGAAGCTTTCTTT. Amino acid sequence: CASSVGSSNTEAFF.

This rearrangement joins TRBV27 to TRBJ2-1, with TRBD1 matching over 7 bases. V shed 4 bases, J shed 7 bases, and the junction held 7 bases outside the gene matches. This CDR3 contains 14 residues. The germline V gene has CDR1 MNHEY and CDR2 SMNVEV (reference sequence). The CDR3 region has the DNA TGTGCCAGCAGTTCAGGCAAGGACAGGAATGAGCAGTTCTTC. Amino acid sequence: CASSSGKDRNEQFF.

This clone was found a few times. The gene calls are TRBV5-1 and TRBJ2-1; D ambiguous. The length of the CDR3 is 15 residues. Looked up from germline, CDR1 is SGHRS and CDR2 is YFSETQ. With 0 bases removed from V and 0 bases from J, the gap between germline ends came to 7 bases. CDR3 residues: CASSLDWSSYNEQFF. The CDR3 nucleotides read TGCGCCAGCAGCTTGGACTGGAGCTCCTACAATGAGCAGTTCTTC.

V usage is TRBV29-1 and J usage is TRBJ1-2, with D hard to call. The CDR3 is made up of 13 amino acids. Germline V gene sequence: CDR1 SQVTM, CDR2 ANQGSEA. V lost 4 bases and J lost 5, with 14 bases in between. As DNA, the CDR3 is TGCAGCGTTGGTGGAGGTTTAGATTATGGCTACACCTTC. This sequence encodes CSVGGGLDYGYTF.

This chain connects TRBV5-4 to TRBJ1-1; no reliable D call. V was clipped by 0 bases and J by 6 bases, with 3 bases between them. Looked up from germline, CDR1 is SGHNT and CDR2 is YYREEE (reference sequence). The CDR3 contains 11 residues. CDR3 amino acids: CASSLDSEAFF. CDR3 coding DNA: TGTGCCAGCAGCTTGGACTCTGAAGCTTTCTTT.

V is TRBV5-1 and J is TRBJ2-5, with 8 nucleotides matching TRBD1. The CDR3 contains 17 residues. CDR1 and CDR2 from the germline V gene are SGHRS and YFSETQ. V shed 1 base and J 1 base; nucleotides not matched to a gene: 9. This CDR3 reads CASSLHRQGLGQETQYF. The CDR3 region has the DNA TGCGCCAGCAGCTTGCACCGACAGGGGTTGGGCCAAGAGACCCAGTACTTC.

This chain links TRBV29-1 with TRBJ1-1, with 7 bases fitting TRBD1. Trimming at V came to 3 bases and at J to 6 bases, leaving 13 bases not matched to a gene. The CDR3 has 15 residues. Germline lookup yields CDR1 SQVTM and CDR2 ANQGSEA. Here the CDR3 reads CSVDPAGGGGPEAFF. Written as DNA, the CDR3 is TGCAGCGTTGATCCTGCGGGAGGGGGCGGGCCTGAAGCTTTCTTT.

This chain joins TRBV27 and TRBJ2-7, with 7 bases identical to TRBD1. V lost 6 bases and J lost 0; bases outside the gene matches: 2. Germline values: CDR1 MNHEY, CDR2 SMNVEV (reference sequence). The CDR3 covers 13 residues. Written as DNA, the CDR3 is TGTGCCAGCAGGGGGACAGACTCCTACGAGCAGTACTTC. Residues: CASRGTDSYEQYF.

The chain uses TRBV4-3 and TRBJ2-6; D remains ambiguous. V was shortened by 4 bases and J by 0 bases, with 7 bases between the two germline ends. This CDR3 is built from 15 residues. Germline V gene data show CDR1 as LGHNA and CDR2 as YSLEER. The CDR3 bases are TGCGCCAGCAGCCCTACGAGCTCTGGGGCCAACGTCCTGACTTTC. Protein product: CASSPTSSGANVLTF.

The rearrangement uses TRBV4-3 and TRBJ2-7, with D unclear. The CDR3 covers 15 residues. Germline CDR1 LGHNA, CDR2 YSLEER. The V end lost 4 bases, the J end lost 0 bases, and 13 bases lay between the germline ends. In DNA form, the CDR3 reads TGCGCCAGCAGCCCTTCCCAACTAAGCTCCTACGAGCAGTACTTC. The encoded protein is CASSPSQLSSYEQYF.

A single count supports this clone. An end of the junction differs from the germline gene, which may be a read error. Other DNA sequences in this sample translate to the same CDR3. The chain uses TRBV5-1 and TRBJ1-1; D is perhaps TRBD1 (5 bases). CDR1 SGHRS and CDR2 YFSETQ come from the germline V gene. The CDR3 covers 12 residues. Written as DNA, the CDR3 is TGCGCCAGCAGCCCAGGGAGGACTGAGGCTTTCTTT. Translating gives CASSPGRTEAFF.

This chain joins TRBV5-1 and TRBJ1-2; 9 bases match TRBD1. The V gene's germline CDR1 is SGHRS and CDR2 YFSETQ. Trimming took 0 bases from V and 9 from J; bases not matched to a gene: 3. There are 13 residues in the CDR3. This CDR3 is CASSLGQGERYTF. In DNA form, the CDR3 reads TGCGCCAGCAGCTTGGGACAGGGGGAACGCTACACCTTC. The variable domain in full, with the rest retrieved from reference TRBV5-1 and TRBJ1-2, is KAGVTQTPRYLIKTRGQQVTLSCSPISGHRSVSWYQQTPGQGLQFLFEYFSETQRNKGNFPGRFSGRQFSNSRSEMNVSTLELGDSALYLCASSLGQGERYTFGSGTRLTVV.

The chain combines TRBV5-6 with TRBJ2-4, with TRBD2 as a possible D gene (6 bases). This CDR3 has 12 amino acids. The germline V and J ends were trimmed by 2 bases and 12 bases, with 12 bases remaining between them. CDR1 is SGHDT, CDR2 YYEEEE, per germline. Here the CDR3 reads CASSFLTGAQYF. CDR3 in DNA: TGTGCCAGCAGCTTCCTCACGGGAGCTCAGTACTTC.

The gene calls are TRBV5-4 and TRBJ2-1; D is perhaps TRBD2 (5 bases). The CDR3 runs 13 residues. The V gene lost 5 bases and the J gene lost 5 bases, with 11 bases spanning the gap. CDR1 is SGHNT, CDR2 YYREEE, per germline (reference sequence). Here the CDR3 reads CASRLTSNNEQFF. DNA of the CDR3: TGTGCCAGCAGACTAACTAGTAACAATGAGCAGTTCTTC.

The rearrangement links TRBV25-1 to TRBJ2-1; D is undetermined. The CDR3 consists of 13 residues. V dropped 4 bases and J dropped 5 bases, with 9 bases sitting between them. Germline V gives CDR1 MGHDK, CDR2 SYGVNS. Here the CDR3 reads CASSGTRDNEQFF. CDR3 sequence (DNA): TGTGCCAGCAGTGGTACACGGGACAATGAGCAGTTCTTC.

In DNA form, the CDR3 reads TGTGCCAGCAGCTGGGGAACAGGGGCCGGTTCACCCCTCCACTTT. Protein: CASSWGTGAGSPLHF. The V and J genes are TRBV13 and TRBJ1-6, with 7 bases that match TRBD1. This CDR3 region has 15 residues. Germline V lookup: CDR1 PRHDT, CDR2 FYEKMQ (reference sequence). V shed 4 bases, J shed 9 bases, and the junction held 9 bases outside the gene matches.

The CDR3 loop is CASSLRQSYEQYF. CDR3 coding DNA: TGTGCCAGCAGCTTAAGACAGTCCTACGAGCAGTACTTC. The V and J genes are TRBV7-9 and TRBJ2-7, with TRBD1 as a possible D gene (5 bases). The CDR3 is 13 residues long. The germline V gene encodes CDR1 SEHNR and CDR2 FQNEAQ (reference sequence). V lost 2 bases and J lost 1, with 6 bases in between.

The V gene is TRBV5-1, the J gene TRBJ2-7; 7 bases map to TRBD2. Germline V gene lookup returns CDR1 SGHRS and CDR2 YFSETQ. The CDR3 spans 13 residues. Trimming took 1 base from V and 3 from J; bases not matched to a gene: 1. The CDR3 coding sequence is TGCGCCAGCAGCTTGACTAGCGTCTACGAGCAGTACTTC. The encoded protein is CASSLTSVYEQYF.

The rearrangement joins TRBV27 to TRBJ2-3; D is unclear. The CDR3 is 13 amino acids. Germline values: CDR1 MNHEY, CDR2 SMNVEV (reference sequence). V was cut by 3 bases and J by 4 bases, with 8 bases left in between. The CDR3 sequence is CASSFPTADTQYF. The CDR3 DNA reads TGTGCCAGCAGTTTCCCCACGGCAGATACGCAGTATTTT.

The V and J genes are TRBV27 and TRBJ2-6, with D uncertain. This CDR3 has 13 amino acids. CDR1 MNHEY and CDR2 SMNVEV come from the germline V gene (reference sequence). Trimming removed 6 bases at V and 4 bases at J, with 7 bases between. CDR3 amino acids: CASSSVGANVLTF. Here the CDR3 DNA reads TGTGCCAGCAGCTCCGTCGGGGCCAACGTCCTGACTTTC.

The chain carries TRBV4-1 and TRBJ2-1; TRBD1 matches at 7 bases. The CDR3 loop spans 16 amino acids. Germline CDR1 and CDR2: MGHRA and YSYEKL. The trim removed 3 bases at V and 0 bases at J, leaving 5 bases unmatched. The CDR3 loop is CASSQHRDSSYNEQFF. The CDR3 DNA reads TGCGCCAGCAGCCAGCACCGGGACAGCTCCTACAATGAGCAGTTCTTC.

The rearrangement links TRBV19 to TRBJ1-2; D possibly corresponds to TRBD1 (5 bases). V lost 5 bases, J lost 4 bases, and 11 bases lay in between. Germline V gene sequence: CDR1 LNHDA, CDR2 SQIVND (reference sequence). CDR3 length: 13 residues. The CDR3, as DNA: TGTGCCAGTAGTGAGCGACAGACCTATGGCTACACCTTC. Translation: CASSERQTYGYTF.

The V call is TRBV2, the J call TRBJ1-5; D may be TRBD1 (5 bases). Trimming pared 1 base from V and 7 bases from J, leaving 17 bases between. Per germline, CDR1 SNHLY and CDR2 FYNNEI. The CDR3 consists of 16 residues. This chain's CDR3 is CASSEDSWGRPQPQHF. The CDR3 coding sequence is TGTGCCAGCAGTGAAGACAGTTGGGGCAGACCGCAGCCCCAGCATTTT.

The gene calls are TRBV27 and TRBJ1-2, with unresolved D. The CDR3 extends over 15 amino acids. Trimming pared 7 bases from V and 5 bases from J, leaving 20 bases between. Germline CDR1 and CDR2: MNHEY and SMNVEV (reference sequence). The CDR3 here is CASNPTGQRGYGYTF. The CDR3 DNA reads as TGTGCCAGCAACCCGACGGGTCAGCGGGGTTATGGCTACACCTTC.

The chain couples TRBV2 to TRBJ1-1; unclear D gene. The CDR3 has 13 residues. The germline CDR1 and CDR2 sequences are SNHLY and FYNNEI. V lost 7 bases and J lost 4, with 13 bases in between. CDR3 sequence (DNA): TGTGCCAGCAAGAGGGAAGGAGTCACTGAAGCTTTCTTT. This encodes CASKREGVTEAFF.

This clone was seen a few times. The genes are TRBV10-1 and TRBJ2-1; 9 bases agree with TRBD1. V lost 8 bases to trimming and J lost 6 bases; unmatched junction nucleotides: 5. Germline V gene lookup returns CDR1 WNHNN and CDR2 SYGVQD (reference sequence). CDR3 length: 13 residues. DNA of the CDR3: TGCGCCAGCGCCTCGGGACAGGGCAATGAGCAGTTCTTC. It translates to CASASGQGNEQFF.

A few counts support this clone. The rearrangement uses TRBV4-2 and TRBJ1-2; a possible D gene is TRBD1 (5 bases). Trimming cost V 3 bases and J 8 bases, with 10 bases left between them. CDR1 and CDR2 (germline): LGHNA, YNFKEQ. The CDR3 extends over 12 amino acids. CDR3 loop: CASSQRAGGYTF. CDR3 sequence (DNA): TGTGCCAGCAGCCAGCGCGCAGGGGGCTACACCTTC.

The table lists this clone with a few counts. This chain joins TRBV21-1 and TRBJ2-7; TRBD1 was called by the table and not checked on the DNA. TRBV21-1 is flagged as a pseudogene. There are 14 residues in the CDR3. The CDR3 sequence: CASSKGQGTYEQYF. CDR3 DNA sequence: TGTGCCAGCAGCAAAGGTCAGGGTACCTACGAGCAGTACTTC.